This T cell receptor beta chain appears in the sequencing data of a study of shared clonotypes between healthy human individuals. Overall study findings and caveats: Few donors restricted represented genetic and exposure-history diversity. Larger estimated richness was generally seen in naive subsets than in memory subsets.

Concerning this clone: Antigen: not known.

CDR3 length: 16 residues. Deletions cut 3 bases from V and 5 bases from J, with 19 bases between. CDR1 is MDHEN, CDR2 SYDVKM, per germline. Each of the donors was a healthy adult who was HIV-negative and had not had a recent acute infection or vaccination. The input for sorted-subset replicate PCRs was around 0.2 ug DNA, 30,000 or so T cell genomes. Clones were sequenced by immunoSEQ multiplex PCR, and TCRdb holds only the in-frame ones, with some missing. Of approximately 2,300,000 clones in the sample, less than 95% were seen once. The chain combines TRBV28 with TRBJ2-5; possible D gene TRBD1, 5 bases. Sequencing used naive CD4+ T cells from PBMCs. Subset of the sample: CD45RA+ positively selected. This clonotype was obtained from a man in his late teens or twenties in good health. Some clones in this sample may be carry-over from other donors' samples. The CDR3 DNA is TGTGCCAGCAGTTTTTTTCCGGCAGGGATGAGGGAGACCCAGTACTTC. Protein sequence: CASSFFPAGMRETQYF.